A single sample is the source of the 2 T cell receptor beta chains below, sequenced in a study of OX40 agonist ivuxolimab in advanced cancers. Generated by immunoSEQ multiplex PCR, the TCRdb table keeps only in-frame clones and is missing some. The sample includes tens of thousands of clones, over 75% of them seen just once. Material: CD4+ or CD8+ T cells sorted from blood, obtained in a trial of the OX40 agonist ivuxolimab. Receptor source: an adult with an advanced solid tumor such as melanoma, head and neck, liver or kidney cancer.

The V call is TRBV6-5, the J call TRBJ2-3; D is uncertain. The V and J ends lost 4 bases and 2 bases respectively, with 10 bases between them. CDR1 MNHEY and CDR2 SVGAGI come from the germline V gene. This CDR3 has 14 amino acids. The CDR3 is CASSSLLATDTQYF. DNA of the CDR3: TGTGCCAGCAGTTCCCTTTTGGCCACAGATACGCAGTATTTT.

The chain couples TRBV12-5 to TRBJ2-5; D ambiguous. With 0 bases removed from V and 4 bases from J, the gap between germline ends came to 12 bases. CDR1 and CDR2 (germline): LGHNT, FRNRAP. The length of the CDR3 is 15 residues. CDR3 DNA sequence: TGTGCTAGTGGTTTGGTTTGGGGTCTCGGAGAGACCCAGTACTTC. It specifies CASGLVWGLGETQYF. Full variable domain (missing parts from reference TRBV12-5 and TRBJ2-5): DARVTQTPRHKVTEMGQEVTMRCQPILGHNTVFWYRQTMMQGLELLAYFRNRAPLDDSGMPKDRFSAEMPDATLATLKIQPSEPRDSAVYFCASGLVWGLGETQYFGPGTRLLVL.